This T cell receptor (beta chain) was identified during a study of neurological immune-mediated disorders. CDR3 length equals 13 residues. V was shortened by 6 bases and J by 2 bases, with 10 bases between the two germline ends. Noted time point: technical triplicate 1. This clonotype has ten or more counts. One entry per CDR3 protein results from TCRdb running MiXCR on the 5' RACE reads. Of about 38,000 distinct CDR3 sequences detected, around 10% appear once; the ten largest clones hold around 4%. Input material: PBMCs. The origin of this receptor is a man in his fifties or sixties with HTLV-1-associated myelopathy (HAM/TSP). This chain connects TRBV12-3 or TRBV12-4 to TRBJ1-1, with unresolved D. The CDR3: CASREGKNTEAFF. The CDR3 DNA reads TGTGCCAGCAGGGAAGGAAAAAACACTGAAGCTTTCTTT.